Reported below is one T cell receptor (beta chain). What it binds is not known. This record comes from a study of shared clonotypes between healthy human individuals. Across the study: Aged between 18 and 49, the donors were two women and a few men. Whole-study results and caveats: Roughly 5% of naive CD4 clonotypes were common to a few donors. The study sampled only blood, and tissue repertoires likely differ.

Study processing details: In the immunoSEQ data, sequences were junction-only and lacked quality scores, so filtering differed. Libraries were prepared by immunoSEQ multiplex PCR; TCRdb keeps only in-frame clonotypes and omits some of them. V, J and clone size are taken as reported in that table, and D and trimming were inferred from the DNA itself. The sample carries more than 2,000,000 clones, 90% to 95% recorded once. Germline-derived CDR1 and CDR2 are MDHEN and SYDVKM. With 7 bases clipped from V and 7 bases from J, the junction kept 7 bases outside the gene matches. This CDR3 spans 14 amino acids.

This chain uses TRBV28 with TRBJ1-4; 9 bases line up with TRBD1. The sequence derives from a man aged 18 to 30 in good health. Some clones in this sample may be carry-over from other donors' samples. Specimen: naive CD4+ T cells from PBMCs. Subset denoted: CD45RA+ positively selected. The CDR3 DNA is TGTGCCAGCAACGAACAGGGGGCGGCTGAAAAACTGTTTTTT. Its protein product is CASNEQGAAEKLFF.